The present TCR beta chain was sequenced within a study of CD8+CD57+ T cells in acquired aplastic anemia. Study in general: Where healthy donors were concerned, CD4+ cells averaged approximately 11 million reads. Study-level points and caveats: Controls did not differ significantly from patients in CD8+ Simpson's diversity.

Germline V lookup: CDR1 SNHLY, CDR2 FYNNEI. V was clipped by 8 bases and J by 4 bases; unmatched bases: 6. This CDR3 has 13 residues. This clonotype is medium-sized. The antigen remains unidentified. CDR3 and TCR beta VDJ profiling relied on genomic DNA as the template. TCRdb used MiXCR to reprocess the reads, holding one entry per CDR3 protein. Among some 64,000 distinct CDR3 sequences, 45% to 70% were seen once, and the ten largest hold 2% to 2.5%. Sequencing was done on a sample of sorted CD4+, CD8+, or CD8+CD57+ T cells (not recorded which) from PBMCs. The receptor's source is a human donor in good health, serving as a control. The chain recombines TRBV2 with TRBJ1-1; 8 bases are shared with TRBD1. The CDR3 loop reads CASLYTGGTEAFF. CDR3 nucleotides: TGTGCCAGCCTATATACAGGGGGCACTGAAGCTTTCTTT. The entire variable domain, with the rest obtained from reference TRBV2 and TRBJ1-1, is as follows: EPEVTQTPSHQVTQMGQEVILRCVPISNHLYFYWYRQILGQKVEFLVSFYNNEISEKSEIFDDQFSVERPDGSNFTLKIRSTKLEDSAMYFCASLYTGGTEAFFGQGTRLTVV.